This TCR beta chain was sequenced in a study of blood T cell repertoires in COVID-19. Assay used: immunoSEQ multiplex PCR; TCRdb lists only in-frame clones, some missing. Of some 68,000 clones in the sample, around 90% are singletons; the top ten hold more than 2%. Germline V gene sequence: CDR1 MGHRA, CDR2 YSYEKL. The CDR3 sequence is 17 residues long. J lost 4 bases, V lost 1 base, and 7 bases had no gene match. The TCR was taken from a human donor in a cohort sampled during active COVID-19. The sequencing sample was made of peripheral blood. The rearrangement joins TRBV4-1 to TRBJ2-1; 10 nucleotides agree with TRBD2. The CDR3 loop is CASSQGEAGGRYNEQFF. In DNA form, the CDR3 reads TGCGCCAGCAGCCAAGGCGAAGCGGGGGGGCGTTACAATGAGCAGTTCTTC.